This T cell receptor (beta chain) was documented in a study of cytomegalovirus exposure and HLA in healthy donors. Study-wide results and limits: Reportedly, fewer N-insertions than the 666-donor mean appeared in an Asian-associated ancestry cluster in a later analysis. Because they were indistinguishable, some V segments, including TRBV6-2 and TRBV6-3, were excluded. In vitro confirmation showed three CMV-associated chains to be CMV antigen specific.

The PCR ran on 60 Vbeta and 13 Jbeta primers. The assay was immunoSEQ multiplex PCR, and TCRdb's table has in-frame clones only and misses some. The sample has roughly 250,000 clones, 84% seen once. As concerns this clone: Its antigen remains unidentified.

CDR1 MNHEY and CDR2 SMNVEV come from the germline V gene (reference sequence). The ends were cut back, 5 bases at V and 3 bases at J, with 20 bases in the middle. CDR3 length: 17 amino acids. The specimen was PBMCs. V is TRBV27 and J is TRBJ2-1; no clear D. The TCR comes from a woman in her forties in good health and CMV-seropositive. CDR3 protein: CASSPPLWASDYNEQFF. For the CDR3, the DNA is TGTGCCAGCAGTCCTCCTTTGTGGGCGAGTGACTACAATGAGCAGTTCTTC.